This TCR beta chain was retrieved from a study of shared clonotypes between healthy human individuals. Execution of the assay was at deep level. Generated by immunoSEQ multiplex PCR, the TCRdb table keeps only in-frame clones and is missing some. The sample shows roughly 1.5 million clones, nearly 99% of them seen only once. In regard to this clone: What it binds is not known.

Study-wide results and limits: Generally, naive subsets came out with larger estimated richness than memory subsets.

V shed 6 bases and J shed 0 bases, with 12 bases lying between them. The CDR3 contains 15 residues. Per the germline V gene, CDR1 is MDHEN and CDR2 is SYDVKM. The sequence was collected from a young man in good health. Sequenced sample: naive CD4+ T cells sorted from blood. Subset described: CD45RA+ positively selected. V and J are TRBV28 and TRBJ1-5; D is unclear. The CDR3 spells CASSLATSSNQPQHF. DNA for the CDR3: TGTGCCAGCAGCCTCGCGACGTCTAGCAATCAGCCCCAGCATTTT.